The 3 T cell receptor beta chains presented below share a single source sample, sequenced in a study of shared clonotypes between healthy human individuals. TCRdb keeps only in-frame clones here, not all; method: immunoSEQ multiplex PCR. The data show more than 2 million clones, around 95% seen once. The sample taken for sequencing was naive CD4+ T cells sorted from blood. This sample's subset: CD45RA+ positively selected. These receptors originate from a man between 18 and 29 years old in good health.

The chain couples TRBV11-2 to TRBJ2-5, with 9 bases fitting TRBD1. CDR1 is SGHAT, CDR2 FQNNGV, per germline. This CDR3 has 15 amino acids. V shed 4 bases, J shed 0 bases, and the junction held 3 bases outside the gene matches. CDR3 sequence reads: CASSWRTGDQETQYF. DNA of the CDR3: TGTGCCAGCAGCTGGAGGACAGGGGACCAAGAGACCCAGTACTTC.

The V call is TRBV9, the J call TRBJ2-1; D gene ambiguous. Deletions cut 0 bases from V and 0 bases from J, with 7 bases between. Germline loops: CDR1 SGDLS, CDR2 YYNGEE. The CDR3 length is 15 residues. CDR3 region: CASSVEHSSYNEQFF. CDR3 sequence (DNA): TGTGCCAGCAGCGTAGAACATAGCTCCTACAATGAGCAGTTCTTC.

J is TRBJ2-1 and V is TRBV7-9, with a tentative D call TRBD2 (5 bases). This CDR3 has 15 amino acids. Deletions cut 0 bases from V and 4 bases from J, with 10 bases between. The germline gives CDR1 SEHNR, CDR2 FQNEAQ (reference sequence). For the CDR3, the DNA is TGTGCCAGCAGCTTAGCTGGACTCCGATACAATGAGCAGTTCTTC. It is translated as CASSLAGLRYNEQFF.